This TCR beta chain was documented in a study of beta chain features in type 1 diabetes. Broader study findings: A potential PCR bias toward shorter templates would be equal in patient and control samples. Any HLA-type effect on TCRB rearrangement remained unresolved here. In comparison with healthy donors, patients had naive, central memory and Treg TCRB repertoires that appeared more similar. Shortening that was moderate but significant affected the TCRB CDR3s of Type 1 diabetes patients in all four CD4+ subsets.

This clone was seen a few times. The antigen is unknown. From germline, CDR1 is SGHAT and CDR2 FQNNGV. This CDR3 is built from 13 residues. The germline V and J ends were trimmed by 4 bases and 7 bases, with 11 bases remaining between them. Expressed TCRB transcripts were sequenced because the entire RNA isolate underwent reverse transcription. An average of about 3.4 million reads was obtained for naive, central memory and regulatory T cell samples. Repertoires were generated with immunoSEQ multiplex PCR, while TCRdb's copy carries only in-frame clones and drops some. The sample contains about 340,000 clones, less than 15% of which appear only once.

The V call is TRBV11-2, the J call TRBJ1-5; D gene unclear. This TCR came from a woman younger than 30 with type 1 diabetes. The sequenced material came from naive CD4+ T cells from blood. In DNA form, the CDR3 reads TGTGCCAGCAGCTCAAGCATGGAGCAGCCCCAGCATTTT. Its protein product is CASSSSMEQPQHF.